The rows below give T cell receptor beta chains drawn from one sample of a study of beta chain features in type 1 diabetes. Some clones are missing from TCRdb's copy, which holds only in-frame ones; the method was immunoSEQ multiplex PCR. The data show about 13,000 clones, with approximately 47% seen just once and around 0.97% held by the top ten. The sequencing sample was made of stem cell memory CD4+ T cells from blood. The receptors stem from a man between 18 and 29 years old in good health. Both conserved end residues are part of each CDR3. D genes are given only for firm matches. Clone size is stated in some rows and not others, as once, few, many or a class when expanded.

>few|TRBJ2-7|TRBD2|TRBV7-3
CASSETGGYEQYF
TGTGCCAGCAGCGAAACCGGGGGGTACGAGCAGTACTTC
>once|TRBJ2-7|NA|TRBV5-1
CASSSDPGNYEQYF
TGCGCCAGCAGCTCCGACCCGGGGAACTACGAGCAGTACTTC
>few|TRBJ1-2|TRBD1|TRBV30
CAWSGAGGGGYTF
TGTGCCTGGAGTGGAGCAGGGGGCGGTGGCTACACCTTC
>NA|TRBJ1-1|TRBD1|TRBV5-1
CASSIQGLNTEAFF
TGCGCCAGCAGCATACAGGGGTTGAACACTGAAGCTTTCTTT
>NA|TRBJ1-4|TRBD1|TRBV7-8
CASSLAQGGNEKLFF
TGTGCCAGCAGCTTAGCCCAGGGGGGAAATGAAAAACTGTTTTTT
>few|TRBJ2-5|NA|TRBV4-2
CASSQDGGETQYF
TGTGCCAGCAGCCAAGATGGGGGGGAGACCCAGTACTTC
>NA|TRBJ2-3|TRBD2|TRBV27
CASRQSGVLTDTQYF
TGTGCCAGCAGACAAAGCGGGGTTTTAACAGATACGCAGTATTTT
>few|TRBJ2-7|NA|TRBV7-8
CASSSLEGGRYEQYF
TGTGCCAGCAGCTCGCTAGAAGGGGGACGCTACGAGCAGTACTTC
>medium-sized|TRBJ1-4|NA|TRBV4-3
CASSLLGGTNEKLFF
TGCGCCAGCAGCCTCCTTGGGGGGACTAATGAAAAACTGTTTTTT
>NA|TRBJ2-6|NA|TRBV14
CASSPRSVGANVLTF
TGTGCCAGCAGCCCCCGGTCGGTAGGGGCCAACGTCCTGACTTTC
>few|TRBJ1-4|TRBD1|TRBV18
CASSGQGTNEKLFF
TGTGCCAGCTCAGGACAGGGGACTAATGAAAAACTGTTTTTT
>few|TRBJ2-7|TRBD2|TRBV19
CASSIDPPGGGRAYEQYF
TGTGCCAGTAGTATAGATCCCCCCGGGGGGGGCCGAGCCTACGAGCAGTACTTC
>NA|TRBJ2-7|TRBD2|TRBV30
CAWNGLAGGYEQYF
TGTGCCTGGAACGGACTAGCGGGGGGCTACGAGCAGTACTTC
>NA|TRBJ2-6|NA|TRBV19
CASSITEAGANVLTF
TGTGCCAGTAGTATTACCGAAGCCGGGGCCAACGTCCTGACTTTC